The rows below give T cell receptor beta chains drawn from one sample of a study of control samples from healthy donors and cancer patients. Some clones are missing from TCRdb's copy, which holds only in-frame ones; the method was immunoSEQ multiplex PCR. The sample yields nearly 200,000 clones, 90% to 95% seen once. Sequenced: blood. The receptors come from a young man in good health. CDR3s include the opening cysteine and the closing phenylalanine or tryptophan. A D gene is named only where the DNA matches it firmly. Size is omitted from some rows. Given values are once, few, many or a class for expanded clones.

>.|.|TRBV5-6|TRBJ1-2
TGTGCCAGCAGCTTGGGTCAGGACGAGTATGGCTACACCTTC
CASSLGQDEYGYTF
>.|.|TRBV5-1|TRBJ1-2
TGCGCCAGCAGACAACAGGATCACTATGGCTACACCTTC
CASRQQDHYGYTF
>.|.|TRBV18|TRBJ2-3
TGTGCCAGCTCACCAGGCACAGATACGCAGTATTTT
CASSPGTDTQYF
>.|.|TRBV30|TRBJ1-1
TGTGCCTGGAGTGGAAAACAGGGCTCTGGTGAAGCTTTCTTT
CAWSGKQGSGEAFF
>.|.|TRBV2|TRBJ2-3
TGTGCCAGCAGTGGGGAAACTCATCGCACAGATACGCAGTATTTT
CASSGETHRTDTQYF
>.|.|TRBV19|TRBJ1-3
TGTGCCAGTAGGCCAGGGAACTCTGGAAACACCATATATTTT
CASRPGNSGNTIYF
>.|.|TRBV24-1|TRBJ2-3
TGTGCCACCAGTGAGACTACTACGCAGTATTTT
CATSETTTQYF
>once|.|TRBV7-6|TRBJ2-5
TGTGCCAGCAGCTTAGACCACCGGGAGACCCAGTACTTC
CASSLDHRETQYF
>once|.|TRBV6-5|TRBJ1-6
TGTGCCAGCAGTTACTCGAGTTTTCAGGGCGGGTCACCCCTCCACTTT
CASSYSSFQGGSPLHF
>.|.|TRBV25-1|TRBJ2-2
TGTGCCAGCATTGCTAGTGGAATAGGGGGGGAGCTGTTTTTT
CASIASGIGGELFF
>.|.|TRBV11-3|TRBJ1-1
TGTGCCAGCAGCTTACAGGGGTCGGACACTGAAGCTTTCTTT
CASSLQGSDTEAFF
>.|TRBD2|TRBV7-9|TRBJ2-1
TGTGCCAGCAGCTTAACGGGACTAGCGGGGCGGGAGCAGTTCTTC
CASSLTGLAGREQFF
>.|TRBD2|TRBV6-2/TRBV6-3|TRBJ2-1
TGTGCCAGCAGTTACCTTAGCGGGGGGTACCAGCCGAGCTCCTACAATGAGCAGTTCTTC
CASSYLSGGYQPSSYNEQFF
>.|.|TRBV19|TRBJ1-1
TGTGCCAGTAGCATGGAGCAGCCTGGGGACACTGAAGCTTTCTTT
CASSMEQPGDTEAFF
>.|.|TRBV7-8|TRBJ1-5
TGTGCCAGCAGCTTAGAGGATCAGCCCCAGCATTTT
CASSLEDQPQHF
>.|TRBD1|TRBV5-4|TRBJ2-1
TGTGCCAGCAGCTGGGGACAGGGGATTTACAATGAGCAGTTCTTC
CASSWGQGIYNEQFF
>.|.|TRBV5-4|TRBJ1-1
TGTGCCAGCAGCTTGGCCGGGAACACTGAAGCTTTCTTT
CASSLAGNTEAFF
>.|.|TRBV6-5|TRBJ1-5
TGTGCCAGCAGTTCCCGGGACGGTAGCAATCAGCCCCAGCATTTT
CASSSRDGSNQPQHF
>.|TRBD2|TRBV11-2|TRBJ2-3
TGTGCCAGCAGCTTAAGTAGCGGGGGTGCAGATACGCAGTATTTT
CASSLSSGGADTQYF
>once|TRBD1|TRBV7-3|TRBJ2-1
TGTGCCAGCAGCTCGGGGACAGGGGCCTACAATGAGCAGTTCTTC
CASSSGTGAYNEQFF
>.|.|TRBV5-5|TRBJ1-5
TGTGCCAGCAGCTTGTCAAACGGAAACAATCAGCCCCAGCATTTT
CASSLSNGNNQPQHF
>.|.|TRBV10-2|TRBJ1-2
TGCGCCAGCGGGGTCGGGGAGAACTATGGCTACACCTTC
CASGVGENYGYTF
>.|.|TRBV27|TRBJ2-6
TGTGCCAGCAGTGGGGTCTCCACTGGGGCCAACGTCCTGACTTTC
CASSGVSTGANVLTF
>.|TRBD2|TRBV5-1|TRBJ2-7
TGCGCCAGCAGCTTGGTCCCTAGCGGGGGGGCCAGGGTCCACGAGCAGTACTTC
CASSLVPSGGARVHEQYF
>once|.|TRBV25-1|TRBJ2-7
TGTGCCAGCAGTGAAGGGGGCTCGTACGAGCAGTACTTC
CASSEGGSYEQYF
>.|.|TRBV9|TRBJ1-1
TGTGCCAGCAGCCCCTGGGCAGGGAACACTGAAGCTTTCTTT
CASSPWAGNTEAFF
>.|.|TRBV30|TRBJ2-7
TGTGCCTGGAGTGGTCGATCGGGACCCGTGAAGGGATCCGACGAGCAGTACTTC
CAWSGRSGPVKGSDEQYF
>.|.|TRBV30|TRBJ2-1
TGTGCCTGGGCCCCACCAAATCAAAGAGGGGGGCAGTTCTTC
CAWAPPNQRGGQFF
>.|.|TRBV19|TRBJ2-7
TGTGCCAGTAGTATACAGGGTCTGGGACACGAGCAGTACTTC
CASSIQGLGHEQYF
>.|TRBD1|TRBV6-5|TRBJ2-7
TGTGCCAGCAGTCGAGGACAGGAATACGAGCAGTACTTC
CASSRGQEYEQYF
>.|.|TRBV19|TRBJ1-5
TGTGCCAGTAGTATGCAAGTCGGCAATCAGCCCCAGCATTTT
CASSMQVGNQPQHF
>.|.|TRBV6-2/TRBV6-3|TRBJ1-4
TGTGCCAGCAGTGTCAGGGTTGGAGAAAAACTGTTTTTT
CASSVRVGEKLFF
>.|.|TRBV12-3/TRBV12-4|TRBJ2-3
TGTGCCAGCAGCCCAACAGAGGGGGATACGCAGTATTTT
CASSPTEGDTQYF
>.|TRBD1|TRBV2|TRBJ1-6
TGTGCCAGCAGTCCCTCGGCAGGGGGCAGATCACCCCTCCACTTT
CASSPSAGGRSPLHF
>.|.|TRBV3-1/TRBV3-2|TRBJ2-2
TGTGCCAGCAGCCAAGTGCGGCCCGGGGAGCTGTTTTTT
CASSQVRPGELFF
>once|.|TRBV21-1|TRBJ1-5
TGTGCCAGCAGCAAGGGTGGGAGGGGAGATCAGCCCCAGCATTTT
CASSKGGRGDQPQHF
>.|.|TRBV27|TRBJ2-7
TGTGCCAGCAGTTTTGCCAGGGAGTACGAGCAGTACTTC
CASSFAREYEQYF